Below are 12 T cell receptor beta chains sequenced from a single sample in a study of CD8 T cells in Susac syndrome. An input of 0.5 to 1 ug of RNA was subjected to reverse transcription using random hexamers. MiXCR was run by TCRdb on the immunoSEQ multiplex PCR reads, yielding one entry per CDR3 protein. Of around 150,000 distinct CDR3 sequences listed, just under 95% were seen once; the top ten hold under 0.2%. Sequenced material: CD8+ T cells from PBMCs. The receptors derive from a human donor with Susac syndrome.

This chain joins TRBV6-2 or TRBV6-3 and TRBJ2-6; 13 nucleotides align to TRBD2. Per the germline V gene, CDR1 is MNHEY and CDR2 is SVGEGT. Trimming at V came to 0 bases and at J to 0 bases, leaving 11 bases not matched to a gene. The CDR3 runs 22 residues. For the CDR3, the DNA is TGTGCCAGCAGTTACTCGGGACTAGCGGGAACCTCATTACACTCTGGGGCCAACGTCCTGACTTTC. Amino acids: CASSYSGLAGTSLHSGANVLTF.

The chain recombines TRBV30 with TRBJ1-4; unclear D gene. V was cut by 5 bases and J by 7 bases, with 14 bases left in between. The length of the CDR3 is 13 residues. CDR1 and CDR2 (germline): GTSNPN, SVGIG (reference sequence). CDR3 protein: CAWDGRYGEKLFF. The CDR3 nucleotides are TGTGCCTGGGATGGGAGGTACGGTGAAAAACTGTTTTTT. The whole variable domain, remainder taken from reference TRBV30 and TRBJ1-4, is SQTIHQWPATLVQPVGSPLSLECTVEGTSNPNLYWYRQAAGRGLQLLFYSVGIGQISSEVPQNLSASRPQDRQFILSSKKLLLSDSGFYLCAWDGRYGEKLFFGSGTQLSVL.

A single count supports this clonotype. The chain employs TRBV25-1 and TRBJ2-7, with D perhaps matching TRBD1 or TRBD2 (6 bases each). Germline CDR1 MGHDK, CDR2 SYGVNS. This CDR3 comprises 14 residues. The V gene lost 5 bases and the J gene lost 4 bases, with 15 bases spanning the gap. The CDR3 nucleotides are TGTGCCAGCAGTTCCGGGGGCTCTCAGTACGAGCAGTACTTC. Its translation is CASSSGGSQYEQYF.

This clonotype was counted a few times. This chain connects TRBV12-3 or TRBV12-4 to TRBJ1-2, with 8 nucleotides matching TRBD1. V lost 4 bases to trimming and J lost 2 bases; unmatched junction nucleotides: 3. The CDR3 loop spans 14 amino acids. The CDR3 protein is CASSSDRVNYGYTF. The CDR3 coding sequence is TGTGCCAGCAGTTCGGACAGGGTGAACTATGGCTACACCTTC.

This sequence joins TRBV11-2 and TRBJ1-4, with 7 bases matching TRBD1. The CDR3 runs to 11 residues. The V segment lost 10 bases and the J segment 8 bases; nucleotides outside the gene matches: 4. CDR1 and CDR2 from the germline V gene are SGHAT and FQNNGV. The CDR3 here is CAIPGGEKLFF. CDR3 coding DNA: TGTGCCATACCAGGGGGGGAAAAACTGTTTTTT.

This clonotype has only a few counts. The CDR3 DNA is TGCGCCAGCAGCCAGGTACCGGGAGTGGACACCGGGGAGCTGTTTTTT. This translates into CASSQVPGVDTGELFF. This chain connects TRBV4-1 to TRBJ2-2, with a weak D call TRBD2 (6 bases). Trimming cost V 3 bases and J 3 bases, with 14 bases left between them. CDR3 length: 16 residues. The germline CDR1 and CDR2 sequences are MGHRA and YSYEKL.

This chain joins TRBV19 and TRBJ1-2; D perhaps matches TRBD1 (6 bases). Germline-derived CDR1 and CDR2 are LNHDA and SQIVND (reference sequence). The CDR3 runs 13 residues. V shed 10 bases and J shed 3 bases, with 15 bases lying between them. In DNA form, the CDR3 reads TGTGCCATTCAAGGGGGTAGCGACTATGGCTACACCTTC. This sequence encodes CAIQGGSDYGYTF. Full variable domain (rest looked up from reference TRBV19 and TRBJ1-2): DGGITQSPKYLFRKEGQNVTLSCEQNLNHDAMYWYRQDPGQGLRLIYYSQIVNDFQKGDIAEGYSVSREKKESFPLTVTSAQKNPTAFYLCAIQGGSDYGYTFGSGTRLTVV.

The sample holds one count of this clonotype. The chain has TRBV29-1 and TRBJ2-3, with TRBD2 matching over 9 bases. This CDR3 comprises 16 residues. Germline V gene lookup returns CDR1 SQVTM and CDR2 ANQGSEA. J was trimmed by 4 bases and V by 4 bases; bases with no gene match: 12. CDR3 nucleotides: TGCAGCGTTGTCTTGAGGGGGACTAGCCTGCCAGATACGCAGTATTTT. It translates to CSVVLRGTSLPDTQYF.

The chain has TRBV29-1 and TRBJ1-3; no clear D gene. CDR3 length equals 16 residues. Trimming removed 6 bases from V and 0 bases from J, with 18 bases in between. Germline V CDR1 and CDR2: SQVTM, ANQGSEA. CDR3 sequence reads: CSVAEAPRYSGNTIYF. CDR3 sequence (DNA): TGCAGCGTGGCGGAAGCTCCCCGCTACTCTGGAAACACCATATATTTT.

This chain links TRBV11-2 with TRBJ2-7, with 8 bases aligning to TRBD2. Germline V gene lookup returns CDR1 SGHAT and CDR2 FQNNGV. The V segment lost 1 base and the J segment 1 base; nucleotides outside the gene matches: 6. This CDR3 spans 16 amino acids. CDR3 protein: CASSLGTSGISYEQYF. CDR3 in DNA: TGTGCCAGCAGCTTAGGTACTAGCGGTATATCCTACGAGCAGTACTTC.

This chain connects TRBV7-9 to TRBJ2-7; tentative D call: TRBD1 (6 bases). CDR3 length equals 16 residues. Germline CDR1 reads SEHNR; CDR2 reads FQNEAQ (reference sequence). V was clipped by 5 bases and J by 0 bases, with 17 bases between them. The DNA for the CDR3 is TGTGCCAGCAGCGCCCCACTGGACAGCGCCTCCTACGAGCAGTACTTC. Protein product: CASSAPLDSASYEQYF.

This sequence joins TRBV14 and TRBJ1-2, with D possibly being TRBD1 (6 bases). The V end lost 4 bases, the J end lost 4 bases, and 10 bases lay between the germline ends. The CDR3 consists of 13 residues. Germline assignment: CDR1 SGHDN and CDR2 FVKESK. The CDR3 region has the DNA TGTGCCAGCAGCCCAGGACAGTCCTATGGCTACACCTTC. This encodes CASSPGQSYGYTF.